This TCR beta chain was sequenced for a study of post-analysis software for immune sequencing data. Whole-study context: Recorded disease courses covered relapsing-remitting, secondary progressive and progressive-relapsing multiple sclerosis. Some patients had no subtype annotation.

With regard to this clonotype: The antigen is undetermined.

The germline V gene encodes CDR1 SEHNR and CDR2 FQNEAQ (reference sequence). The CDR3 spans 15 residues. Trimming took 3 bases from V and 3 from J; bases not matched to a gene: 8. Presence of unique molecular identifiers characterized the TCR beta cDNA libraries. Around 460,000 cDNA molecules came from about 1 to 10 million T cells. A single record per CDR3 protein comes from TCRdb applying MiXCR to the PCR reads. Among about 820,000 distinct CDR3 sequences, approximately 50% were seen once, and the ten largest hold about 4.5%. Study results and limitations: Patients used roughly five TRBV segments, including TRBV5-6, TRBV5-1 and TRBV20-1, more often than controls. Samples from one preparation batch, clustered by F measure, grouped strongly together.

The sequenced material came from blood. The origin of this receptor is a girl between 10 and 17 years old with multiple sclerosis. J is TRBJ2-7 and V is TRBV7-9; TRBD1 agrees at 7 bases. The CDR3 region is CASSFGTVPNYEQYF. CDR3 sequence (DNA): TGTGCCAGCAGCTTCGGGACAGTGCCAAACTACGAGCAGTACTTC.